What follows are 6 T cell receptor beta chains derived from one specimen sequenced in a study of T-cell memory formation after mild COVID-19. Via MiXCR, TCRdb re-called the 5' RACE reads, giving one row per CDR3 protein. This repertoire shows over 450,000 distinct CDR3 sequences, roughly 22% found once; its top ten account for around 13%. Sequencing used PBMCs or a T cell subset sorted from them (not recorded which). The origin of the receptors is an adult woman who had mild COVID-19 (a few samples of this study predate the infection). Cell type and time point are not known.

This clonotype has only a few counts. The chain recombines TRBV7-8 with TRBJ1-2, with 9 bases fitting TRBD1. Germline CDR1 is SGHVS and CDR2 is FQNEAQ. This CDR3 is built from 15 residues. J was trimmed by 8 bases and V by 5 bases; bases with no gene match: 12. The CDR3 DNA is TGTGCCAGCAGCCGACGGGACAGGGATAAACTGGGCTACACCTTC. This gives the protein CASSRRDRDKLGYTF. Full variable domain (remainder filled in from reference TRBV7-8 and TRBJ1-2): GAGVSQSPRYKVAKRGQDVALRCDPISGHVSLFWYQQALGQGPEFLTYFQNEAQLDKSGLPSDRFFAERPEGSVSTLKIQRTQQEDSAVYLCASSRRDRDKLGYTFGSGTRLTVV.

V usage is TRBV10-3 and J usage is TRBJ2-1; no firm D call. CDR1 is ENHRY and CDR2 is SYGVKD in the germline V gene. The CDR3 extends over 11 amino acids. Trimming removed 2 bases from V and 9 bases from J, with 5 bases in between. The CDR3 sequence is CAISERTEQFF. The DNA of the CDR3 is TGTGCCATCAGTGAGCGGACTGAGCAGTTCTTC.

This clonotype has just a few counts. The rearrangement uses TRBV24-1 and TRBJ2-3; D is unresolved. This CDR3 is 15 amino acids long. Looked up from germline, CDR1 is KGHDR and CDR2 is SFDVKD. V was clipped by 4 bases and J by 3 bases, with 13 bases between them. The CDR3 DNA follows: TGTGCCACCAGTGACCCCACTGGGGTGACAGATACGCAGTATTTT. Protein sequence: CATSDPTGVTDTQYF.

This clonotype has at least ten counts. The chain combines TRBV7-9 with TRBJ1-1, with a tentative D call TRBD1 (5 bases). Germline CDR1 is SEHNR and CDR2 is FQNEAQ (reference sequence). CDR3 length: 16 amino acids. The V and J ends lost 1 base and 4 bases respectively, with 16 bases between them. For the CDR3, the DNA is TGTGCCAGCAGCTTAGGGGGAAGTTCCGGGGGCACTGAAGCTTTCTTT. Encoded protein: CASSLGGSSGGTEAFF.

The rearrangement joins TRBV19 to TRBJ2-1; the match to TRBD2 covers 7 bases. The CDR3 has 14 residues. The V gene end was trimmed by 4 bases and the J gene end by 5 bases; junction bases not matched to a gene: 5. Germline values: CDR1 LNHDA, CDR2 SQIVND (reference sequence). The CDR3 here is CASSTWEGDNEQFF. CDR3 DNA: TGTGCCAGTAGTACATGGGAGGGAGACAATGAGCAGTTCTTC.

This clonotype was recorded many times. The chain uses TRBV6-5 and TRBJ1-2; D remains unclear. Germline values: CDR1 MNHEY, CDR2 SVGAGI. This CDR3 has 13 amino acids. V gave up 5 bases and J gave up 2 bases, with 9 bases separating them. The CDR3, as DNA: TGTGCCAGCAGTCTAGGGTTAAACTATGGCTACACCTTC. It translates to CASSLGLNYGYTF.